The entry that follows covers one TCR beta chain sequence. The sample holds other DNA sequences that translate to the same CDR3. This entry comes from a study of blood T cell repertoires in COVID-19. Study information: COVID-19 samples collected from the United States, Italy and Spain covered acute and convalescent phases.

Between the trimmed V and J ends, which lost 4 bases and 1 base, there was a span of 7 bases. The CDR3 sequence is 15 residues long. CDR1 and CDR2 from the germline V gene are KGHDR and SFDVKD. Sequencing used immunoSEQ multiplex PCR; TCRdb keeps in-frame clones, though not all of them. The sample consists of some 140,000 clones, about 79% of them appearing once. The sample was peripheral blood. The chain couples TRBV24-1 to TRBJ2-6; no reliable D call. The sequence was collected from a woman in her sixties or seventies with acute or convalescent COVID-19. This chain's CDR3 is CATSDTSSGANVLTF. CDR3 sequence (DNA): TGTGCCACCAGTGACACTTCGTCTGGGGCCAACGTCCTGACTTTC.